This entry describes one T cell receptor beta chain. The antigen is unknown. This sample is part of a study of T cells expressing NK-cell markers. TCRdb re-called the 5' RACE reads, yielding one record per CDR3 amino acid sequence without DNA. Its listing shows 150,000 to 200,000 distinct CDR3 sequences. Germline-derived CDR1 and CDR2 are SGHRS and YFSETQ. CDR3 length equals 16 residues. Broader study findings: Expanded NKG2C+ T cell clones were not confirmed as HCMV-specific.

Sequencing was carried out using blood T cells: a sorted CD56 or NKG2C T cell subset, CD4+ or CD8+ T cells, or bulk PBMC T cells (not recorded which). The V call is TRBV5-1, the J call TRBJ1-5. The clonotype was recovered from a woman between 18 and 69 years old in good health. CDR3 loop: CASSLMDGAHNQPQHF.